This TCR beta chain originates from a study of Ad26.COV2.S vaccination and SARS-CoV-2 variants. Treatment noted: around 19 received Ad26.COV2.S at low or high dose, single or two shots; about 5 received placebo; per-sample allocation not given. Collection of samples fell on day 63 after the first vaccine or placebo injection. Only in-frame clones appear in the TCRdb table, and some are missing; sequencing was by immunoSEQ multiplex PCR. The sample lists roughly 680,000 clones, 89% occurring once. The source is a person between 18 and 65 years old who received the Ad26.COV2.S COVID-19 vaccine or a placebo. The sample here was peripheral blood, taken in a trial of Ad26.COV2.S vaccine versus placebo.

The CDR3 region is CASSQDWANSLPYGYTF. The CDR3 nucleotides are TGCGCCAGCAGCCAAGATTGGGCCAATTCCTTACCTTATGGCTACACCTTC. The V gene is TRBV4-1, the J gene TRBJ1-2; the D is unclear. The CDR3 sequence is 17 residues long. V was trimmed by 0 bases and J by 5 bases, leaving 19 bases between them. Germline V gives CDR1 MGHRA, CDR2 YSYEKL.